What follows are 28 T cell receptor beta chains derived from one specimen sequenced in a study of identical twins. TCRdb reprocessed the 5' RACE reads via MiXCR and lists one record per CDR3 protein. This repertoire shows hundreds of thousands of distinct CDR3 sequences, roughly 6% found once; its top ten account for approximately 2%. Source material: naive T cells sorted from blood. The receptor set was obtained from a man between 18 and 35 years old in good health.

At least ten counts were recorded for this clonotype. The genes are TRBV12-3 or TRBV12-4 and TRBJ2-7; D not certain. The ends were cut back, 3 bases at V and 0 bases at J, with 6 bases in the middle. The CDR3 is 13 amino acids. CDR3 in DNA: TGTGCCAGCAGTTTTGCGGTCTCCTACGAGCAGTACTTC. Protein sequence: CASSFAVSYEQYF.

This clonotype was detected only a few times. The chain couples TRBV12-3 or TRBV12-4 to TRBJ1-5; D is unresolved. The CDR3 extends over 12 amino acids. V was trimmed by 6 bases and J by 10 bases, leaving 13 bases between them. The chain's CDR3 is CASRLGSYPQHF. In DNA form, the CDR3 reads TGTGCCAGCAGACTGGGTTCGTACCCCCAGCATTTT.

This clonotype has a count of ten or more. This chain joins TRBV25-1 and TRBJ2-7; D unresolved. The ends were cut back, 0 bases at V and 2 bases at J, with 8 bases in the middle. This CDR3 region has 14 residues. CDR1 and CDR2 from the germline V gene are MGHDK and SYGVNS. CDR3 in DNA: TGTGCCAGCAGTGAATACGCATCCACCTACGAGCAGTACTTC. This codes for CASSEYASTYEQYF.

This clonotype was observed a handful of times. V gene TRBV5-1 combines with J gene TRBJ1-6, with D hard to call. V dropped 1 base and J dropped 10 bases, with 6 bases sitting between them. The CDR3 is 12 residues long. Per germline, CDR1 SGHRS and CDR2 YFSETQ. CDR3 bases: TGCGCCAGCAGCTTGCCGGACTCACCCCTCCACTTT. This gives the protein CASSLPDSPLHF. The full variable domain, rest sourced from reference TRBV5-1 and TRBJ1-6, is KAGVTQTPRYLIKTRGQQVTLSCSPISGHRSVSWYQQTPGQGLQFLFEYFSETQRNKGNFPGRFSGRQFSNSRSEMNVSTLELGDSALYLCASSLPDSPLHFGNGTRLTVT.

This clonotype was observed many times. The chain has TRBV6-1 and TRBJ2-3, with a possible D match to TRBD2 (6 bases). Germline V gene data show CDR1 as MNHNS and CDR2 as SASEGT. This CDR3 has 14 amino acids. Deletions cut 10 bases from V and 0 bases from J, with 14 bases between. The CDR3 nucleotides are TGTGCCATAAAGGAGGGGACGAGCACAGATACGCAGTATTTT. Amino acid sequence: CAIKEGTSTDTQYF.

This clonotype was detected many times. The chain employs TRBV12-5 and TRBJ2-7, with no clear D. The length of the CDR3 is 13 residues. V lost 3 bases, J lost 7 bases, and 13 bases lay in between. Germline loops: CDR1 LGHNT, CDR2 FRNRAP. This CDR3 reads CASGFIGGLEQYV. Here the CDR3 DNA reads TGTGCTAGTGGTTTCATCGGCGGTTTGGAGCAGTACGTC.

This clonotype was counted ten times or more. The chain carries TRBV12-3 or TRBV12-4 and TRBJ2-7; 10 bases align to TRBD1. V lost 4 bases, J lost 3 bases, and 6 bases stayed unmatched. The CDR3 runs 15 residues. The DNA of the CDR3 is TGTGCCAGCAGTTACACCGGGACAGGGGACTACGAGCAGTACTTC. Translating gives CASSYTGTGDYEQYF.

The chain couples TRBV3-1 to TRBJ2-2; D is unclear. This CDR3 has 13 residues. Germline V lookup: CDR1 LGHDT, CDR2 YNNKEL (reference sequence). With 7 bases removed from V and 3 bases from J, the gap between germline ends came to 9 bases. CDR3 amino acids: CASNFVHTGELFF. CDR3 sequence (DNA): TGTGCCAGCAATTTTGTGCACACCGGGGAGCTGTTTTTT.

The chain's CDR3 is CASRTQGSYNSPLHF. The CDR3 DNA follows: TGTGCCAGCAGAACTCAGGGTTCCTATAATTCACCCCTCCACTTT. The rearrangement links TRBV27 to TRBJ1-6; D might be TRBD1 (5 bases). The CDR3 extends over 15 amino acids. Trimming took off 6 bases at V and 1 base at J, with 10 bases between the two ends. Germline V lookup: CDR1 MNHEY, CDR2 SMNVEV (reference sequence).

The chain combines TRBV15 with TRBJ2-5; 9 bases fit TRBD2. Per germline, CDR1 LNHNV and CDR2 YYDKDF (reference sequence). There are 15 residues in the CDR3. V shed 0 bases, J shed 6 bases, and the junction held 5 bases outside the gene matches. CDR3 DNA sequence: TGTGCCACCAGCAGAGATATAGCGGGAGAAAAGACCCAGTACTTC. Its translation is CATSRDIAGEKTQYF. Full variable domain (rest looked up from reference TRBV15 and TRBJ2-5): DAMVIQNPRYQVTQFGKPVTLSCSQTLNHNVMYWYQQKSSQAPKLLFHYYDKDFNNEADTPDNFQSRRPNTSFCFLDIRSPGLGDTAMYLCATSRDIAGEKTQYFGPGTRLLVL.

J is TRBJ2-5 and V is TRBV7-9, with 9 nucleotides matching TRBD1. There are 15 residues in the CDR3. CDR1 SEHNR and CDR2 FQNEAQ come from the germline V gene (reference sequence). The V and J ends lost 3 bases and 5 bases, in that order; junction bases with no gene match: 7. CDR3 sequence reads: CASSFYDRGFETQYF. The CDR3 DNA is TGTGCCAGCAGCTTCTACGACAGGGGGTTTGAGACCCAGTACTTC.

This clonotype was detected only a few times. V gene TRBV7-3 combines with J gene TRBJ1-3; TRBD1 is a possible D gene (6 bases). The germline gives CDR1 SGHTA, CDR2 FQGTGA. Trimming took off 5 bases at V and 3 bases at J, with 14 bases between the two ends. The CDR3 consists of 15 residues. The CDR3 region has the DNA TGTGCCAGCAGCCAAAACGGACAGCTTGGAAACACCATATATTTT. Its protein is CASSQNGQLGNTIYF.

This clonotype was seen at least ten times. V usage is TRBV6-1 and J usage is TRBJ2-7, with D tentatively TRBD1 (7 bases). The CDR3 is 16 amino acids. Per the germline V gene, CDR1 is MNHNS and CDR2 is SASEGT. V lost 6 bases to trimming and J lost 2 bases, with 20 bases between them. CDR3 DNA: TGTGCCAGCAGCTTCATGGAGGGGACAGCCACCTACGAGCAGTACGTC. It codes for CASSFMEGTATYEQYV.

This clonotype was seen ten or more times. The CDR3 here is CSARDGAVNEKLFF. The CDR3 bases are TGCAGTGCTAGAGATGGGGCAGTGAATGAAAAACTGTTTTTT. The chain joins TRBV20-1 to TRBJ1-4; TRBD1 is a possible D gene (5 bases). V was shortened by 0 bases and J by 5 bases, with 10 bases between the two germline ends. The CDR3 is 14 amino acids. The germline V gene encodes CDR1 DFQATT and CDR2 SNEGSKA (reference sequence).

This clonotype was found a few times. DNA for the CDR3: TGTGCCAGCTCACCAGAGCTTTCCTACAATGAGCAGTTCTTC. It encodes CASSPELSYNEQFF. The V and J genes are TRBV18 and TRBJ2-1; D unresolved. Germline V lookup: CDR1 KGHSH, CDR2 LQKENI. The V gene lost 2 bases and the J gene lost 1 base, with 6 bases spanning the gap. The CDR3 runs to 14 residues.

In this sample, this clonotype turned up a few times. The chain combines TRBV7-9 with TRBJ2-7, with TRBD1 identical over 9 bases. V lost 6 bases and J lost 2; bases outside the gene matches: 8. CDR3 length: 15 amino acids. CDR1 and CDR2 (germline): SEHNR, FQNEAQ (reference sequence). The CDR3 here is CASRPTGTGTYEQYF. CDR3 coding DNA: TGTGCCAGCAGGCCGACCGGGACAGGGACCTACGAGCAGTACTTC. Full variable domain (remainder filled in from reference TRBV7-9 and TRBJ2-7): DTGVSQNPRHKITKRGQNVTFRCDPISEHNRLYWYRQTLGQGPEFLTYFQNEAQLEKSRLLSDRFSAERPKGSFSTLEIQRTEQGDSAMYLCASRPTGTGTYEQYFGPGTRLTVT.

V is TRBV5-1 and J is TRBJ2-7, with TRBD1 as a possible D gene (6 bases). Germline CDR1 is SGHRS and CDR2 is YFSETQ. Trimming left V 2 bases short and J 4 bases short, with 16 bases between. CDR3 length: 15 amino acids. DNA of the CDR3: TGCGCCAGCAGCTTCAGCTCCGACAGGCTTTACGAGCAGTACTTC. It encodes CASSFSSDRLYEQYF. Full variable domain (rest looked up from reference TRBV5-1 and TRBJ2-7): KAGVTQTPRYLIKTRGQQVTLSCSPISGHRSVSWYQQTPGQGLQFLFEYFSETQRNKGNFPGRFSGRQFSNSRSEMNVSTLELGDSALYLCASSFSSDRLYEQYFGPGTRLTVT.

This clonotype was recorded at least ten times. The rearrangement joins TRBV15 to TRBJ2-1; TRBD1 matches 10 bases. Per germline, CDR1 LNHNV and CDR2 YYDKDF (reference sequence). Trimming removed 4 bases from V and 8 bases from J; junction bases left unmatched: 2. The CDR3 sequence is 13 residues long. The CDR3 DNA sequence: TGTGCCACCAGCATAGGACAGGGGGATGAGCAGTTCTTC. Its protein is CATSIGQGDEQFF. The entire variable domain, with the rest obtained from reference TRBV15 and TRBJ2-1, is as follows: DAMVIQNPRYQVTQFGKPVTLSCSQTLNHNVMYWYQQKSSQAPKLLFHYYDKDFNNEADTPDNFQSRRPNTSFCFLDIRSPGLGDTAMYLCATSIGQGDEQFFGPGTRLTVL.

This chain joins TRBV7-2 and TRBJ2-2; 7 nucleotides line up with TRBD2. CDR1 is SGHTA and CDR2 is FQGNSA in the germline V gene. With V trimmed by 7 bases and J by 6 bases, 11 bases remained unmatched. This CDR3 comprises 15 residues. CDR3 nucleotide sequence: TGTGCCAGCAACCAACTAGCGCCAATGGCCGGGGAGCTGTTTTTT. Protein sequence: CASNQLAPMAGELFF.

V is TRBV12-3 or TRBV12-4 and J is TRBJ2-2, with D possibly being TRBD2 (6 bases). Trimming stripped 10 bases from V and 0 bases from J, with 9 bases between. This CDR3 comprises 13 residues. As DNA, the CDR3 is TGTGCCACCGTAGCGGCGAACACCGGGGAGCTGTTTTTT. Amino acids: CATVAANTGELFF.

The sample holds many counts of this clonotype. The chain employs TRBV3-1 and TRBJ2-7; TRBD2 aligns across 13 bases. Germline CDR1 is LGHDT and CDR2 is YNNKEL (reference sequence). The CDR3 length is 16 residues. Unmatched junction bases numbered 7, after V lost 2 bases and J lost 6 bases. The CDR3 loop is CASSQLRTSGSPEQYF. The CDR3 nucleotides read TGTGCCAGCAGCCAACTCCGGACTAGCGGGAGCCCCGAGCAGTACTTC.

This sequence joins TRBV3-1 and TRBJ2-1; possibly TRBD2 for D (6 bases). The V end lost 0 bases, the J end lost 4 bases, and 25 bases lay between the germline ends. Germline V gene lookup returns CDR1 LGHDT and CDR2 YNNKEL (reference sequence). The CDR3 has 20 amino acids. CDR3 sequence: CASSQEAGGLASRPYNEQFF. The DNA of the CDR3 is TGTGCCAGCAGCCAAGAAGCAGGAGGGCTAGCGTCCCGTCCTTACAATGAGCAGTTCTTC.

There are many counts of this clonotype. The chain joins TRBV20-1 to TRBJ2-3; unclear D gene. Trimming took 5 bases from V and 6 from J, leaving 12 bases between them. Germline V gene sequence: CDR1 DFQATT, CDR2 SNEGSKA (reference sequence). The CDR3 covers 12 residues. For the CDR3, the DNA is TGCAGTGCTCCCAACTTAGGGGATACGCAGTATTTT. It is translated as CSAPNLGDTQYF.

In this sample, this clonotype turned up many times. One junction end does not reproduce the germline sequence, and a read error may be involved. This chain joins TRBV29-1 and TRBJ2-7; TRBD1 aligns across 9 bases. The CDR3 has 13 amino acids. The germline CDR1 and CDR2 sequences are SQVTM and ANQGSEA. The CDR3 loop is CSVEGTGLDEQYF. The CDR3 nucleotides are TGCAGCGTGGAAGGGACAGGGTTGGACGAGCAGTACTTC.

This clonotype was observed many times. The chain's CDR3 is CSAGSNSYEQYF. CDR3 in DNA: TGCAGTGCTGGTTCCAACTCCTACGAGCAGTACTTC. V usage is TRBV20-1 and J usage is TRBJ2-7; D not resolved. Germline lookup yields CDR1 DFQATT and CDR2 SNEGSKA (reference sequence). Trimming pared 5 bases from V and 0 bases from J, leaving 8 bases between. This CDR3 comprises 12 residues.

This clonotype was counted ten times or more. This chain connects TRBV12-3 or TRBV12-4 to TRBJ1-5; 7 nucleotides align to TRBD1. The CDR3 has 14 amino acids. V was pared by 6 bases and J by 4 bases, with 6 bases of the junction left unmatched. Here the CDR3 reads CASRKGTENQPQHF. The CDR3 bases are TGTGCCAGCAGGAAGGGGACAGAGAATCAGCCCCAGCATTTT.

This clonotype was seen only a few times. The gene calls are TRBV3-1 and TRBJ2-3; 8 bases are shared with TRBD2. J lost 1 base, V lost 1 base, and 16 bases had no gene match. Germline V gene sequence: CDR1 LGHDT, CDR2 YNNKEL (reference sequence). This CDR3 spans 20 amino acids. CDR3 coding DNA: TGTGCCAGCAGCCAAGTTCGTGTGCGCGGGAGGTTAGTGGGCACAGATACGCAGTATTTT. The encoded protein is CASSQVRVRGRLVGTDTQYF.

The chain uses TRBV7-2 and TRBJ2-3; 10 nucleotides align to TRBD2. Germline V gives CDR1 SGHTA, CDR2 FQGNSA. V gave up 5 bases and J gave up 3 bases; unmatched junction bases: 11. This CDR3 contains 17 residues. The DNA of the CDR3 is TGTGCCAGCAGCCTGTACCCCGGGACTAGCGCGACAGATACGCAGTATTTT. Its protein product is CASSLYPGTSATDTQYF.